The T cell receptor beta chain described here comes from a study of cytomegalovirus exposure and HLA in healthy donors. Study-level findings and limits: A previous analysis found most TCR beta V segments productive roughly 90% or roughly 30% of the time.

PCR used 60 Vbeta primers and 13 Jbeta primers. Using immunoSEQ multiplex PCR, the repertoire was profiled, and TCRdb retains in-frame clones only, with some absent. This table holds about 200,000 clones, about four fifths found once. V dropped 0 bases and J dropped 8 bases, with 13 bases sitting between them. Germline V gene lookup returns CDR1 ENHRY and CDR2 SYGVKD. This CDR3 contains 14 residues. Details on this clone: Its target is not known.

This TCR came from a male donor in good health and CMV-seropositive. The sample was PBMCs. This sequence joins TRBV10-3 and TRBJ1-2; the D gene is possibly TRBD1 (6 bases). Written as DNA, the CDR3 is TGTGCCATCAGTGAGTCGGACAGACGGGAAGGCTACACCTTC. Protein: CAISESDRREGYTF.